This TCR beta chain comes out of a study of cytomegalovirus exposure and HLA in healthy donors. Study results and limitations: Later analysis suggested most CMV-associated TCR beta chains were HLA-restricted.

The PCR employed 60 Vbeta primers together with 13 Jbeta primers. Using immunoSEQ multiplex PCR, the repertoire was profiled, and TCRdb retains in-frame clones only, with some absent. In the table there are 150,000 to 200,000 clones, more than 70% of which are singletons. As regards this clone: Its specificity is unknown.

Trimming cost V 4 bases and J 4 bases; bases outside gene matches: 11. CDR3 length equals 16 residues. Germline CDR1 LNHDA, CDR2 SQIVND (reference sequence). The gene calls are TRBV19 and TRBJ1-2; TRBD1 aligns across 8 bases. This sequence originates from a male donor in good health and CMV-seronegative. Sequencing input: PBMCs. CDR3 residues: CASSTPGQGPSYGYTF. CDR3 DNA: TGTGCCAGTAGTACCCCCGGACAGGGTCCTTCCTATGGCTACACCTTC.